One and the same sample provided the 22 T cell receptor beta chains below, sequenced in a study of T cells expressing NK-cell markers. TCRdb re-called the 5' RACE reads and catalogs CDR3 proteins one per entry, DNA excluded. This repertoire includes around 110,000 distinct CDR3 sequences. The sample comprised blood T cells: a sorted CD56 or NKG2C T cell subset, CD4+ or CD8+ T cells, or bulk PBMC T cells (not recorded which). Receptor source: a woman aged 18 to 75 in good health.

The chain couples TRBV7-7 to TRBJ2-2; TCRdb's assignment of TRBD1 cannot be checked, as there is no DNA. Germline V gene data show CDR1 as SSHAT and CDR2 as FNYEAQ (reference sequence). The CDR3 loop spans 12 amino acids. CDR3 amino acids: CASSPGLGELFF.

The CDR3 spells CASSQGILAGGSETQYF. J is TRBJ2-5 and V is TRBV4-1; the D call of TRBD2 rests on TCRdb alone, since no DNA is present to check it. The CDR3 is 17 amino acids. CDR1 is MGHRA, CDR2 YSYEKL, per germline.

The V call is TRBV12-3 or TRBV12-4, the J call TRBJ1-4. The CDR3 totals 14 residues. The CDR3 reads CASSLVGTNEKLFF.

The rearrangement joins TRBV7-6 to TRBJ1-2. Germline V gene sequence: CDR1 SGHVS, CDR2 FNYEAQ. The CDR3 runs to 15 residues. CDR3 in amino acids: CASSLLGGIDYGYTF.

The J gene is TRBJ2-1, the V gene TRBV29-1; TCRdb indicates TRBD2, and absent DNA this call remains unverified. This CDR3 contains 13 residues. CDR1 is SQVTM, CDR2 ANQGSEA, per germline. CDR3 sequence reads: CSGVAGSSNEQFF.

The chain combines TRBV30 with TRBJ2-7; TCRdb names TRBD2, which stays unverified in the absence of DNA. Per germline, CDR1 GTSNPN and CDR2 SVGIG (reference sequence). The CDR3 runs 16 residues. The CDR3 spells CACMRKGLELLYEQYF.

This chain links TRBV6-1 with TRBJ2-1; TCRdb names TRBD2, which stays unverified in the absence of DNA. Germline CDR1 is MNHNS and CDR2 is SASEGT. The CDR3 consists of 15 residues. This chain's CDR3 is CASSNSGRAGDEQFF.

The chain combines TRBV29-1 with TRBJ2-3; with no DNA, the TCRdb D assignment of TRBD1 cannot be verified. The CDR3 loop spans 15 amino acids. The germline V gene encodes CDR1 SQVTM and CDR2 ANQGSEA. CDR3 region: CSVAGGGRGTDTQYF.

The J gene is TRBJ2-3, the V gene TRBV6-1; checking the TCRdb D call of TRBD1 is not possible without DNA. CDR1 is MNHNS and CDR2 is SASEGT in the germline V gene. This CDR3 has 15 residues. The CDR3 sequence is CASSQKLDSADTQYF.

The rearrangement links TRBV20-1 to TRBJ1-2. The CDR3 sequence is 11 residues long. Germline V CDR1 and CDR2: DFQATT, SNEGSKA (reference sequence). The CDR3 protein is CSASSNYGYTF.

V is TRBV12-3 or TRBV12-4 and J is TRBJ2-1; TCRdb picks TRBD1, but there is no DNA to check that call. The CDR3 covers 13 residues. CDR3 amino acids: CASSFGGSGEQFF.

V usage is TRBV11-2 and J usage is TRBJ2-4; as DNA is missing, the TRBD1 call by TCRdb cannot be tested. The V gene's germline CDR1 is SGHAT and CDR2 FQNNGV. There are 16 residues in the CDR3. CDR3 sequence: CASSPTGGFGKNIQYF.

The rearrangement joins TRBV12-3 or TRBV12-4 to TRBJ1-1; lacking DNA, the TRBD1 call made by TCRdb goes unchecked. This CDR3 comprises 14 residues. CDR3 sequence reads: CASSPNRENTEAFF.

This chain links TRBV9 with TRBJ2-1; with no DNA, the TCRdb D assignment of TRBD2 cannot be verified. Germline V CDR1 and CDR2: SGDLS, YYNGEE. The CDR3 length is 14 residues. CDR3 sequence: CASSSASGNSWQFF.

The CDR3 spells CASSVKAGDYNEQFF. V gene TRBV6-1 combines with J gene TRBJ2-1; TCRdb selects TRBD2, and the lack of DNA leaves this call unchecked. Looked up from germline, CDR1 is MNHNS and CDR2 is SASEGT. The CDR3 extends over 15 amino acids.

The V and J genes are TRBV6-5 and TRBJ1-5. Germline V CDR1 and CDR2: MNHEY, SVGAGI. CDR3 length: 15 amino acids. The CDR3 protein is CASSYSGLSNQPQHF.

The CDR3 region is CATRSVTVSNQPQHF. The gene calls are TRBV15 and TRBJ1-5; TCRdb proposes TRBD1, but this gene call is untestable without DNA. Germline loops: CDR1 LNHNV, CDR2 YYDKDF (reference sequence). This CDR3 comprises 15 residues.

This chain links TRBV5-1 with TRBJ2-1. The CDR3 consists of 13 residues. The germline V gene encodes CDR1 SGHRS and CDR2 YFSETQ. CDR3 amino acids: CASTVSSYNEQFF.

The CDR3 sequence: CSARDRDSPNTGELFF. This chain joins TRBV20-1 and TRBJ2-2; TCRdb outputs TRBD2, but without DNA this stays unchecked. Germline V lookup: CDR1 DFQATT, CDR2 SNEGSKA (reference sequence). The CDR3 contains 16 residues.

This chain links TRBV7-9 with TRBJ2-5; TCRdb's D gene call, TRBD1, goes unchecked for lack of DNA. The V gene's germline CDR1 is SEHNR and CDR2 FQNEAQ (reference sequence). This CDR3 is built from 15 residues. The CDR3 loop is CASSLVARGRETQYF. Full variable domain (remainder filled in from reference TRBV7-9 and TRBJ2-5): DTGVSQNPRHKITKRGQNVTFRCDPISEHNRLYWYRQTLGQGPEFLTYFQNEAQLEKSRLLSDRFSAERPKGSFSTLEIQRTEQGDSAMYLCASSLVARGRETQYFGPGTRLLVL.

V and J are TRBV24-1 and TRBJ2-3; the TCRdb call, TRBD1, lacks DNA for checking. This CDR3 spans 16 amino acids. Germline values: CDR1 KGHDR, CDR2 SFDVKD. The CDR3 is CATSDSTGGRTDTQYF.

This sequence joins TRBV7-2 and TRBJ1-2; TCRdb outputs TRBD1, but without DNA this stays unchecked. CDR1 and CDR2 from the germline V gene are SGHTA and FQGNSA. CDR3 length: 13 amino acids. The CDR3 spells CASSLVGGYGYTF.